This TCR beta chain comes out of a study of blood T cell repertoires in COVID-19. Study summary: Sites across the United States, Italy and Spain contributed samples from acute and convalescent COVID-19. PBMCs, B-cell-depleted T cells, or T cells provided the cDNA or gDNA that made up the material.

Per the study methods: By means of reference gene primer amplification, nucleated cell counts were estimated. The protocol was immunoSEQ multiplex PCR, while the TCRdb copy is restricted to in-frame clones and leaves out a portion. V, J and clone size reflect that table, while D and trimming were determined from the DNA. The sample consists of approximately 210,000 clones, roughly 80% of them appearing once. With V trimmed by 2 bases and J by 4 bases, 11 bases remained unmatched. This CDR3 is built from 17 residues. Germline CDR1 is MNHEY and CDR2 is SMNVEV (reference sequence). The TCR was taken from a human donor in a cohort sampled during active COVID-19. This chain uses TRBV27 with TRBJ1-1; 9 nucleotides agree with TRBD1. The specimen sequenced was peripheral blood. CDR3 loop: CASSLRRTGAISTEAFF. The CDR3 nucleotides read TGTGCCAGCAGTTTACGACGGACAGGGGCTATATCCACTGAAGCTTTCTTT.